This entry lists 24 T cell receptor beta chains sequenced from one sample in a study of immune evolution from preneoplasia to lung adenocarcinoma. Assay used: immunoSEQ multiplex PCR; TCRdb lists only in-frame clones, some missing. The data contain approximately 10,000 clones, roughly three quarters of them singletons. Sequencing was carried out using FFPE minimally invasive lung adenocarcinoma tissue. These receptors were collected from an older donor with lung adenocarcinoma.

This rearrangement joins TRBV27 to TRBJ2-7, with 11 bases that match TRBD1. V was clipped by 6 bases and J by 3 bases; unmatched bases: 7. Germline V CDR1 and CDR2: MNHEY, SMNVEV (reference sequence). This CDR3 is 15 amino acids long. The CDR3 nucleotides are TGTGCCAGCAGCCGAATCGGGACAGGGGGCTACGAGCAGTACTTC. Protein sequence: CASSRIGTGGYEQYF.

The V and J genes are TRBV6-1 and TRBJ2-1; TRBD2 matches 10 bases. The CDR3 runs 18 residues. J lost 3 bases, V lost 0 bases, and 8 bases had no gene match. Germline CDR1 is MNHNS and CDR2 is SASEGT. In DNA form, the CDR3 reads TGTGCCAGCAGTGAAGCTGTACCCGGGACTAGCGACTACAATGAGCAGTTCTTC. Protein product: CASSEAVPGTSDYNEQFF.

This chain uses TRBV28 with TRBJ2-7; TRBD1 matches at 9 bases. The CDR3 is made up of 14 amino acids. CDR1 is MDHEN and CDR2 is SYDVKM in the germline V gene. With 5 bases clipped from V and 0 bases from J, the junction kept 2 bases outside the gene matches. CDR3 residues: CASSRDRASYEQYF. The CDR3 nucleotides read TGTGCCAGCAGTCGGGACAGGGCCTCCTACGAGCAGTACTTC.

The chain joins TRBV9 to TRBJ1-1; TRBD1 matches at 7 bases. This CDR3 is 14 amino acids long. J gave up 1 base and V 2 bases, and 2 bases lay outside the gene matches. Per the germline V gene, CDR1 is SGDLS and CDR2 is YYNGEE. The DNA for the CDR3 is TGTGCCAGCAGCGTCCGGGACAGGAACACTGAAGCTTTCTTT. It yields the protein CASSVRDRNTEAFF.

The V call is TRBV10-3, the J call TRBJ1-2, with D unclear. Looked up from germline, CDR1 is ENHRY and CDR2 is SYGVKD. Trimming shortened V by 0 bases and J by 5 bases, and 7 bases separated the two germline ends. The CDR3 is 13 residues long. Here the CDR3 reads CAISESLGYGYTF. In DNA, the CDR3 is TGTGCCATCAGTGAGTCGCTGGGGTATGGCTACACCTTC.

The chain links TRBV7-3 to TRBJ2-1; D unclear. V lost 4 bases and J lost 0, with 10 bases in between. From germline, CDR1 is SGHTA and CDR2 FQGTGA. This CDR3 comprises 15 residues. CDR3 amino acids: CASSSSPSSYNEQFF. The DNA for the CDR3 is TGTGCCAGCAGCTCCTCCCCCAGCTCCTACAATGAGCAGTTCTTC.

The chain combines TRBV6-1 with TRBJ1-2; no clear D. CDR3 length: 16 amino acids. Germline V gives CDR1 MNHNS, CDR2 SASEGT. Trimming stripped 3 bases from V and 4 bases from J, with 18 bases between. The CDR3 DNA sequence: TGTGCCAGCAGTGATATAGGGCAGCAGCGTGCCTATGGCTACACCTTC. As protein: CASSDIGQQRAYGYTF.

The rearrangement uses TRBV28 and TRBJ1-1, with 12 bases identical to TRBD1. Trimming removed 5 bases from V and 3 bases from J; junction bases left unmatched: 4. CDR3 length: 15 amino acids. Germline values: CDR1 MDHEN, CDR2 SYDVKM. The CDR3: CASSTGQGAYTEAFF. The CDR3 DNA sequence: TGTGCCAGCAGTACGGGACAGGGGGCGTACACTGAAGCTTTCTTT. The full variable domain, with the rest looked up from reference TRBV28 and TRBJ1-1, is DVKVTQSSRYLVKRTGEKVFLECVQDMDHENMFWYRQDPGLGLRLIYFSYDVKMKEKGDIPEGYSVSREKKERFSLILESASTNQTSMYLCASSTGQGAYTEAFFGQGTRLTVV.

Remarks on this clone: Other DNA sequences in this sample translate to the same CDR3. The rearrangement uses TRBV18 and TRBJ1-1; 7 bases line up with TRBD1. This CDR3 region has 16 residues. Trimming removed 0 bases from V and 0 bases from J; junction bases left unmatched: 4. Germline CDR1 KGHSH, CDR2 LQKENI. The CDR3, as DNA: TGTGCCAGCTCACCACCGTACAGGGGCATGAACACTGAAGCTTTCTTT. Its protein is CASSPPYRGMNTEAFF. Full variable domain (rest looked up from reference TRBV18 and TRBJ1-1): NAGVMQNPRHLVRRRGQEARLRCSPMKGHSHVYWYRQLPEEGLKFMVYLQKENIIDESGMPKERFSAEFPKEGPSILRIQQVVRGDSAAYFCASSPPYRGMNTEAFFGQGTRLTVV.

The gene calls are TRBV2 and TRBJ1-1, with D perhaps matching TRBD1 (5 bases). Trimming shortened V by 4 bases and J by 8 bases, and 14 bases separated the two germline ends. The CDR3 contains 13 residues. Per the germline V gene, CDR1 is SNHLY and CDR2 is FYNNEI. CDR3 nucleotides: TGTGCCAGCAGTGGGTTAGGGGAAAAGGAAGCTTTCTTT. Residues: CASSGLGEKEAFF.

The chain uses TRBV23-1 and TRBJ2-7; 7 nucleotides line up with TRBD1. TRBV23-1 is treated as an ORF (open reading frame) with a function not yet certain. V dropped 0 bases and J dropped 3; count of bases not matched to a gene: 5. This CDR3 spans 15 amino acids. The CDR3 DNA is TGCGCCAGCAGTCAATCTAGCTCAGGGGGCTACGAGCAGTACTTC. This translates into CASSQSSSGGYEQYF.

The V gene is TRBV5-1, the J gene TRBJ2-6; no firm D call. The CDR3 loop spans 13 amino acids. The V end was cut by 7 bases, the J end by 0 bases, with 5 bases between. From germline, CDR1 is SGHRS and CDR2 YFSETQ. DNA for the CDR3: TGCGCCAGCCAGTCCTCTGGGGCCAACGTCCTGACTTTC. Its protein is CASQSSGANVLTF.

This clone has just a few counts. This chain connects TRBV19 to TRBJ2-1, with TRBD1 matching over 7 bases. This CDR3 is 13 amino acids long. Per germline, CDR1 LNHDA and CDR2 SQIVND (reference sequence). Trimming at V came to 4 bases and at J to 8 bases, leaving 5 bases not matched to a gene. The CDR3 sequence is CASSNRGIDEQFF. The CDR3 DNA reads as TGTGCCAGTAGTAACAGGGGCATCGATGAGCAGTTCTTC.

The V and J genes are TRBV25-1 and TRBJ2-1; D ambiguous. Trimming stripped 1 base from V and 4 bases from J, with 8 bases between. The CDR3 sequence is 14 residues long. Germline V lookup: CDR1 MGHDK, CDR2 SYGVNS. The CDR3 spells CASSELKKYNEQFF. The CDR3 DNA follows: TGTGCCAGCAGTGAATTAAAGAAATACAATGAGCAGTTCTTC. The whole variable domain, filled in from reference TRBV25-1 and TRBJ2-1, reads EADIYQTPRYLVIGTGKKITLECSQTMGHDKMYWYQQDPGMELHLIHYSYGVNSTEKGDLSSESTVSRIRTEHFPLTLESARPSHTSQYLCASSELKKYNEQFFGPGTRLTVL.

The DNA for the CDR3 is TGTGCCAGCAGCCCCCCGGGGGGCATCACCGGGGAGCTGTTTTTT. It yields the protein CASSPPGGITGELFF. The chain is built from TRBV5-4 and TRBJ2-2, with D possibly TRBD2 on 7 matching bases. The CDR3 contains 15 residues. Trimming took off 4 bases at V and 4 bases at J, with 14 bases between the two ends. Germline-derived CDR1 and CDR2 are SGHNT and YYREEE (reference sequence).

A note on this clone: Germline and junction disagree at one end, which may indicate a read error. Additional DNA sequences in this sample encode the identical CDR3. The DNA for the CDR3 is TGCGCTAGCAGTGCTTGGGGAGATGGGACTGAAGCTTTCTTT. Protein: CASSAWGDGTEAFF. The chain combines TRBV5-1 with TRBJ1-1; D remains unclear. Germline V CDR1 and CDR2: SGHRS, YFSETQ. This CDR3 is built from 14 residues. Looking up the rest from reference TRBV5-1 and TRBJ1-1 gives the full variable domain: KAGVTQTPRYLIKTRGQQVTLSCSPISGHRSVSWYQQTPGQGLQFLFEYFSETQRNKGNFPGRFSGRQFSNSRSEMNVSTLELGDSALYLCASSAWGDGTEAFFGQGTRLTVV.

The chain joins TRBV28 to TRBJ1-5; possible D gene TRBD1, 5 bases. The CDR3 consists of 15 residues. V gave up 5 bases and J gave up 6 bases, with 17 bases separating them. CDR1 and CDR2 from the germline V gene are MDHEN and SYDVKM. The CDR3 reads CASSTRDFGRQPQHF. Written as DNA, the CDR3 is TGTGCCAGCAGTACCCGGGACTTCGGACGTCAGCCCCAGCATTTT.

V and J are TRBV20-1 and TRBJ2-7; D is perhaps TRBD2 (5 bases). This CDR3 is built from 11 residues. Germline CDR1 DFQATT, CDR2 SNEGSKA (reference sequence). V was pared by 5 bases and J by 7 bases, with 12 bases between. The CDR3: CSAAGSGEQYF. CDR3 DNA sequence: TGCAGTGCTGCGGGCTCGGGGGAGCAGTACTTC.

The chain recombines TRBV6-5 with TRBJ2-1; no reliable D call. V shed 4 bases and J shed 15 bases, with 13 bases lying between them. This CDR3 contains 11 residues. The germline CDR1 and CDR2 sequences are MNHEY and SVGAGI. The CDR3 spells CASSSGLRRFF. The CDR3 DNA reads as TGTGCCAGCAGTTCTGGCCTTCGCCGGTTCTTC.

The chain combines TRBV28 with TRBJ1-4, with D maybe TRBD1 (6 bases). CDR1 and CDR2 from the germline V gene are MDHEN and SYDVKM. The length of the CDR3 is 14 residues. The V gene lost 7 bases and the J gene lost 6 bases, with 15 bases spanning the gap. DNA of the CDR3: TGTGCCAGCAAAAACGGGGGGCTAGATGAAAAACTGTTTTTT. This codes for CASKNGGLDEKLFF.

The chain uses TRBV10-1 and TRBJ2-1; 9 bases line up with TRBD2. The V and J ends lost 4 bases and 0 bases, in that order; junction bases with no gene match: 4. The V gene's germline CDR1 is WNHNN and CDR2 SYGVQD (reference sequence). The CDR3 has 16 residues. This chain's CDR3 is CASSAIAGASYNEQFF. The DNA for the CDR3 is TGCGCCAGCAGTGCCATAGCGGGAGCCTCCTACAATGAGCAGTTCTTC.

The DNA of the CDR3 is TGTGCCTGGAGGGGCGACTCCTACGAGCAGTACTTC. Translating gives CAWRGDSYEQYF. The gene calls are TRBV30 and TRBJ2-5; D remains ambiguous. Gene TRBJ2-7 matches the end of the DNA better, so the J call may be wrong. The CDR3 runs to 12 residues. The germline V gene encodes CDR1 GTSNPN and CDR2 SVGIG (reference sequence).

The chain recombines TRBV4-1 with TRBJ1-1; 9 bases agree with TRBD1. This CDR3 region has 18 residues. V shed 2 bases, J shed 1 base, and the junction held 11 bases outside the gene matches. Germline V gene data show CDR1 as MGHRA and CDR2 as YSYEKL. CDR3 in DNA: TGCGCCAGCAGCCAAACCGTGACAGGGGGACTTGGGAACACTGAAGCTTTCTTT. Encoded protein: CASSQTVTGGLGNTEAFF.

J is TRBJ1-1 and V is TRBV19; D gene ambiguous. The V gene's germline CDR1 is LNHDA and CDR2 SQIVND (reference sequence). The CDR3 runs to 13 residues. Trimming stripped 0 bases from V and 9 bases from J, with 11 bases between. Here the CDR3 reads CASSIDRSGQAFF. CDR3 DNA sequence: TGTGCCAGTAGTATAGATCGCAGCGGGCAAGCTTTCTTT.